This TCR beta chain comes out of a study of response to subunit inactivated influenza vaccine. The sample holds many counts of this clonotype. V was cut by 1 base and J by 2 bases, with 5 bases left in between. This CDR3 region has 13 residues. CDR1 and CDR2 (germline): MNHEY, SMNVEV (reference sequence). One entry per CDR3 protein, called by TCRdb with MiXCR from the RT-PCR reads. The data contain some 540,000 distinct CDR3 sequences, 20% to 25% of them singletons. Separately, the same data were catalogued under a study of T cells expressing NK-cell markers. That source adds: 5'RACE template switching built TCR beta cDNA with unique molecular identifiers. NKG2C+ dominant clonotype frequencies in roughly six donors were roughly 1.0-7.5% of CD8+ T cells.

Here the sequenced sample was CD4+ T cells sorted from PBMCs, taken 11 to 12 days after vaccination. The chain links TRBV27 to TRBJ1-1; D unresolved. This receptor was obtained from a man aged 45-60 years who received an inactivated influenza vaccine. Here the CDR3 DNA reads TGTGCCAGCAGTTTATGGGGTAACACTGAAGCTTTCTTT. Amino acid sequence: CASSLWGNTEAFF.